This is a list of T cell receptor beta chains from one sample in a study of blood T cells in healthy people across ages. TCRdb independently ran MiXCR on the 5' RACE reads; one entry per CDR3 protein. The profile shows approximately 800,000 distinct CDR3 sequences, roughly 60% of them singletons. Material for sequencing was blood. These receptors originate from a man aged 25-40 years in good health. CDR3s leave out the opening cysteine and the closing phenylalanine or tryptophan. The D gene is left open where the match is weak.

>NA|TRBJ2-3|TRBV7-2
ASSIRGATDTQY
>TRBD2|TRBJ2-1|TRBV20-1
SASPRMRSGRAGGRF
>TRBD2|TRBJ2-1|TRBV4-3
ASSRGLAGVPPSYNEQF
>NA|TRBJ2-3|TRBV7-2
ASTERVTQY
>NA|TRBJ2-1|TRBV25-1
TSSTSREGNEQF
>TRBD2|TRBJ2-5|TRBV20-1
SARSPGLAAQETQY
>TRBD1|TRBJ2-3|TRBV4-3
ASSRGQDGDTQY
>NA|TRBJ1-1|TRBV11-2
ASSSQGRKTF
>NA|TRBJ2-7|TRBV20-1
SASGEAEQY
>NA|TRBJ2-7|TRBV4-2
ASSQGGPSSYEQY
>TRBD2|TRBJ2-1|TRBV5-8
ASSLGGLAGYYNEQF
>TRBD1|NA|TRBV29-1
SVRDRGRGEQY
>NA|TRBJ2-3|TRBV7-2
ASSLGRSSDTQY
>TRBD2|TRBJ2-1|TRBV9
ASSVTSDSYNEQF
>TRBD2|TRBJ2-7|TRBV5-1
ASSTRSGSSYEQY
>TRBD2|TRBJ2-3|TRBV2
ASRKEALAGFITQY
>NA|TRBJ2-5|TRBV5-1
ASSLVGHFQETQY
>TRBD1|TRBJ2-7|TRBV6-2/TRBV6-3
ASSGGQGLYEQY
>TRBD1|TRBJ2-3|TRBV6-6
ASINGQGTDTQY
>NA|TRBJ1-6|TRBV12-3/TRBV12-4
ASSLTTTGRYNSPLH
>NA|TRBJ1-6|TRBV7-9
ASSRDTTNSPLH
>NA|TRBJ2-7|TRBV3-1
ASQNAGVYEQY
>TRBD1|TRBJ2-4|TRBV12-3/TRBV12-4
VSSSVRTGKNIQY
>NA|TRBJ1-2|TRBV9
ASSVESGNGYT
>NA|TRBJ1-1|TRBV5-1
ASSLTGYLNTEAF